This T cell receptor beta chain was sequenced for a study of blood T cell repertoires in COVID-19. Across the study: Samples representing acute and convalescent COVID-19 were sourced from the United States, Italy and Spain. PBMCs, B-cell-depleted T cells, or T cells provided the cDNA or gDNA that made up the material.

The method was immunoSEQ multiplex PCR; TCRdb's version includes in-frame clones alone and lacks a portion of them. The data hold more than 250,000 clones, with approximately 85% observed a single time. CDR3 length equals 12 residues. Germline CDR1 is SGHRS and CDR2 is YFSETQ. The V and J ends lost 4 bases and 9 bases respectively, with 11 bases between them. V usage is TRBV5-1 and J usage is TRBJ1-3; D remains ambiguous. This TCR was sampled from a young man who had recovered from COVID-19. Material for sequencing was PBMCs or T cells enriched from blood (not recorded which). CDR3 amino acids: CASSPERGTIYF. In nucleotides, the CDR3 is TGCGCCAGCAGCCCGGAGCGCGGCACCATATATTTT.